The 3 T cell receptor beta chains listed next were all sequenced from one sample in a study of T cell responses to AZD1222 COVID-19 vaccine. Clones were sequenced by immunoSEQ multiplex PCR, and TCRdb holds only the in-frame ones, with some missing. The sample has 80,000 or so clones; around four fifths are singletons. The input for sequencing was peripheral blood, taken on day 0 of AZD1222 vaccination. Receptors originate from an adult in good health.

The J gene is TRBJ2-1, the V gene TRBV6-5; the D gene is possibly TRBD1 (6 bases). This CDR3 has 15 amino acids. The germline V and J ends were trimmed by 2 bases and 2 bases, with 10 bases remaining between them. CDR1 MNHEY and CDR2 SVGAGI come from the germline V gene. The CDR3 nucleotides read TGTGCCAGCAGTTACAAGGGGGTAGCCTACAATGAGCAGTTCTTC. It specifies CASSYKGVAYNEQFF.

This clone was seen a few times. The CDR3 loop is CASSLVPGELFF. CDR3 sequence (DNA): TGCGCCAGCAGCTTGGTCCCCGGGGAGCTGTTTTTT. The chain employs TRBV5-1 and TRBJ2-2; D is uncertain. Per the germline V gene, CDR1 is SGHRS and CDR2 is YFSETQ. The CDR3 runs 12 residues. The V gene lost 0 bases and the J gene lost 6 bases, with 3 bases spanning the gap.

The chain is built from TRBV19 and TRBJ1-6; a possible D gene is TRBD1 (5 bases). V was shortened by 5 bases and J by 7 bases, with 18 bases between the two germline ends. The CDR3 runs to 16 residues. Germline values: CDR1 LNHDA, CDR2 SQIVND (reference sequence). In nucleotides, the CDR3 is TGTGCCAGTAGTGATCTGCCGGGACCCAACAATTCACCCCTCCACTTT. It specifies CASSDLPGPNNSPLHF.